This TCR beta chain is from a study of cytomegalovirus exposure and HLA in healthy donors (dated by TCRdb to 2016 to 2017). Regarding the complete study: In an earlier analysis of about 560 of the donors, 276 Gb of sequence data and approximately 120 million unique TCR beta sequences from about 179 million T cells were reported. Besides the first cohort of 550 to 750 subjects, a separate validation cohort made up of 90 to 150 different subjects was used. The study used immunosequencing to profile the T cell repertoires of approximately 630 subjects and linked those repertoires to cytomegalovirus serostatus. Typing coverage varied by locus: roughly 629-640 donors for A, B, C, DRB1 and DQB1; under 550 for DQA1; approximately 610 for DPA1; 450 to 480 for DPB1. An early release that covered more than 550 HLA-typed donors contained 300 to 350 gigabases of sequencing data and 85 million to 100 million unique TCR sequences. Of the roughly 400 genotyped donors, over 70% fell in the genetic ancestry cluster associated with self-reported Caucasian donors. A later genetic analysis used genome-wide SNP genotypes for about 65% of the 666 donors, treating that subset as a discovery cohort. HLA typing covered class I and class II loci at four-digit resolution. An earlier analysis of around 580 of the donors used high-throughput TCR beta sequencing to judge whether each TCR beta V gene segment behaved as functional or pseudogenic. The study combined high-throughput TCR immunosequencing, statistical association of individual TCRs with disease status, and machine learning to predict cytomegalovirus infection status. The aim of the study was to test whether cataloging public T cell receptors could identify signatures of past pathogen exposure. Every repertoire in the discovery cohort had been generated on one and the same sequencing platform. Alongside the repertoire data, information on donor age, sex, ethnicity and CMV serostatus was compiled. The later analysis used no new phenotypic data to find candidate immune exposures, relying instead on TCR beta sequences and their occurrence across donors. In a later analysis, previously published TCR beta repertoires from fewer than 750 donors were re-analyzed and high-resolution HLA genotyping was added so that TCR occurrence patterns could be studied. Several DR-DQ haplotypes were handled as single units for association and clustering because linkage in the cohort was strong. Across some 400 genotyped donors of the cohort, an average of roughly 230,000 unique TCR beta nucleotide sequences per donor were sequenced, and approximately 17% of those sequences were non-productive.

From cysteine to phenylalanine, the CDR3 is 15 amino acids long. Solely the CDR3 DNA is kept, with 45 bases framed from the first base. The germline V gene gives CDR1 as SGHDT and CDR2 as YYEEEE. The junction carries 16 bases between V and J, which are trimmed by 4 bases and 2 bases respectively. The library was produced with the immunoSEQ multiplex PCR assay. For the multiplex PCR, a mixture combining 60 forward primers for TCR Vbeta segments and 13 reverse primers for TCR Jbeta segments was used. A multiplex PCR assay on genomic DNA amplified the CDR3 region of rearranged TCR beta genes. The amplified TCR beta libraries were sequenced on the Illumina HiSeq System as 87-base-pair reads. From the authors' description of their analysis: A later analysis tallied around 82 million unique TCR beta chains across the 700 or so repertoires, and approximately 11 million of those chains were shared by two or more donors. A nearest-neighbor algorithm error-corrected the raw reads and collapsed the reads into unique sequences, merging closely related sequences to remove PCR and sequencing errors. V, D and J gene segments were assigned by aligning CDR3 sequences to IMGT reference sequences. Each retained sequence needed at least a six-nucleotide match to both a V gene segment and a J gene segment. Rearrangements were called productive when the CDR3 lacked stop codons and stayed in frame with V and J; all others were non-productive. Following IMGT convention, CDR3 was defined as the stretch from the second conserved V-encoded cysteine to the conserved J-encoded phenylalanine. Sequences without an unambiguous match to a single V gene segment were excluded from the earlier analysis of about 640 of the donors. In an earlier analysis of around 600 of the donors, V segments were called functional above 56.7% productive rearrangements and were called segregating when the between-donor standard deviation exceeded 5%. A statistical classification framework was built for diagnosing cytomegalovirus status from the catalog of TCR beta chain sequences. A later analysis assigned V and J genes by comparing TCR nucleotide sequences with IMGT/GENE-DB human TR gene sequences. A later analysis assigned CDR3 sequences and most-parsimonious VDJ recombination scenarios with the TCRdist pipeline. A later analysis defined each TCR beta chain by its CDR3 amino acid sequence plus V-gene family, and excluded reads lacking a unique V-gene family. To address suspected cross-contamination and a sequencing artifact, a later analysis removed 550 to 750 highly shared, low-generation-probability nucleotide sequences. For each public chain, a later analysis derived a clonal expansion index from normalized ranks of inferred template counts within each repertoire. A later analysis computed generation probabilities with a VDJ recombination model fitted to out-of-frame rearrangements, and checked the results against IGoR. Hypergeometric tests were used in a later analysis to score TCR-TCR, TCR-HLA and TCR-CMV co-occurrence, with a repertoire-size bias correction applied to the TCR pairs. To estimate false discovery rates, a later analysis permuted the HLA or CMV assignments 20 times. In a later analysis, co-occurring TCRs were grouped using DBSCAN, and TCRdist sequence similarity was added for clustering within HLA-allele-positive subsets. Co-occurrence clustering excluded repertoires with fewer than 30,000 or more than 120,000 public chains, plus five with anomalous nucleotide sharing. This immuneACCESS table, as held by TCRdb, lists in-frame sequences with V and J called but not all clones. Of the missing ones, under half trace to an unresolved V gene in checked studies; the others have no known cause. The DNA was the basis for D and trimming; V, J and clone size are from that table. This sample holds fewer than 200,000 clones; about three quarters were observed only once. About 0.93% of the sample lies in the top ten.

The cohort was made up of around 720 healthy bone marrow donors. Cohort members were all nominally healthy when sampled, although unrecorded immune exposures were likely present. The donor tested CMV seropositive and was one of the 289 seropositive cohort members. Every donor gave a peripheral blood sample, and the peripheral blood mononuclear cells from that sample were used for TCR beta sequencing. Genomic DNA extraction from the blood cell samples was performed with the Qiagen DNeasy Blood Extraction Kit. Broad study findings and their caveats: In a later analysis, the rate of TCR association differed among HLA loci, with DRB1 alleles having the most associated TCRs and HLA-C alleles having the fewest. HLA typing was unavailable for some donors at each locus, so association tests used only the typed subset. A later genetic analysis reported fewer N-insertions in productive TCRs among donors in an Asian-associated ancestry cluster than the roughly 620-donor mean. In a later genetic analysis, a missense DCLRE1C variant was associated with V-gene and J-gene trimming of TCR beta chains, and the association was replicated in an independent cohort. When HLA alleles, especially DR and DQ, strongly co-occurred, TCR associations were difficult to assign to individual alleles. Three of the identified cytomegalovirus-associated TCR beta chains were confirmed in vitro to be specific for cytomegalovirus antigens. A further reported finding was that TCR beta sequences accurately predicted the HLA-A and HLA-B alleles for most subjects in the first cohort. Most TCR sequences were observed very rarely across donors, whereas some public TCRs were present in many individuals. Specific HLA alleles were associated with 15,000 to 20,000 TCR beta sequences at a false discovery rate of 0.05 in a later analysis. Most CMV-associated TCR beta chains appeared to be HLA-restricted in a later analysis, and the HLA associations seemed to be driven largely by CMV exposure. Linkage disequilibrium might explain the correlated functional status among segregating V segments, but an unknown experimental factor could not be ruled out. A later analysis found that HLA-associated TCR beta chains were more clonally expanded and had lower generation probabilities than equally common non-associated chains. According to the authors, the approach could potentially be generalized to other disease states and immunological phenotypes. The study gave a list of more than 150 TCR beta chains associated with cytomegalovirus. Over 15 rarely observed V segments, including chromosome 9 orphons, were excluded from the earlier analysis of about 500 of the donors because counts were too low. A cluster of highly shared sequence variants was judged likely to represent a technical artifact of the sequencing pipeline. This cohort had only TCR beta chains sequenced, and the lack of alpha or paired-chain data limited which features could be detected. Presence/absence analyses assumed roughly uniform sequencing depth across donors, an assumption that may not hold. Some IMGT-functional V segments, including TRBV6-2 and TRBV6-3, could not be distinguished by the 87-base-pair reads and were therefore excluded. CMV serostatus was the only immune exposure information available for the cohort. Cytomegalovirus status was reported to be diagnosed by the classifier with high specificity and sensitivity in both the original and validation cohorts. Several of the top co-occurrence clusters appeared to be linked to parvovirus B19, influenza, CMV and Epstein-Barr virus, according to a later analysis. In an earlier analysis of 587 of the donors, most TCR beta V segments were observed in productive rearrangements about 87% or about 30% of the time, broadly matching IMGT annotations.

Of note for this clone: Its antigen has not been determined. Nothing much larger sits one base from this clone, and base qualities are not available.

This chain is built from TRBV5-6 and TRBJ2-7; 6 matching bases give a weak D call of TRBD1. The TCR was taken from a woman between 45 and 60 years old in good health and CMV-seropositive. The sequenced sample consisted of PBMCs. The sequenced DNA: TGTGCCAGCAGCCCCCGTAGGGACAAGCCCTACGAGCAGTACTTC. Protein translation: CASSPRRDKPYEQYF.